This T cell receptor (beta chain) appears in the sequencing data of a study of T cells after yellow fever vaccination. Study-level findings and limits: Reappearing after the booster were most of the clones from primary vaccination (about 96% CD4, about 88% CD8).

From the 5' RACE reads, TCRdb called clonotypes with MiXCR, one entry per CDR3 protein. The sample has 240,000 or so distinct CDR3 sequences, 6.9% seen once. V was clipped by 6 bases and J by 0 bases, with 9 bases between them. The germline gives CDR1 DFQATT, CDR2 SNEGSKA (reference sequence). The CDR3 is 12 amino acids. This clonotype was observed at least ten times. Its target is unknown. The source material was CD4+ T cells sorted from PBMCs, sampled 15 days after the yellow fever booster vaccination. The J gene is TRBJ2-7, the V gene TRBV20-1; no definite D call. This TCR derives from a man in his thirties or forties who received the YFV17D yellow fever vaccine. The CDR3 coding sequence is TGCAGTGCGCGGTCGGACTCCTACGAGCAGTACTTC. Its translation: CSARSDSYEQYF.